What follows are 11 T cell receptor beta chains derived from one specimen sequenced in a study of T cells after yellow fever vaccination (dated by TCRdb to between 2018 and 2020). Explained via the paper, the treatment or condition label denotes: live attenuated yellow fever vaccine strain. The method was 5' RACE. The sample was run on an Illumina NovaSeq 6000. TCRdb reworked the public reads: Q25 trimming with fastp, MiXCR clone assembly, productive beta chains retained. Duplicate CDR3 protein sequences are folded into a single record with the most common DNA and genes. The sample table lists a few hundred thousand distinct CDR3 sequences, around 4.5% of them with a count of one. Roughly 21% of the sample lies in the top ten. This material consisted of PBMCs, taken 15 days after the yellow fever booster vaccination. These receptors all come from a man between 18 and 29 years old who received the YFV17D yellow fever vaccine.

This clonotype was seen many times. The chain links TRBV3-1 to TRBJ1-6; perhaps TRBD1 as D (6 bases). Trimming took 6 bases from V and 10 from J, leaving 19 bases between them. CDR1 and CDR2 (germline): LGHDT, YNNKEL (reference sequence). This CDR3 is 15 amino acids long. The CDR3 protein is CASRPTGLVTSPLHF. As DNA, the CDR3 is TGTGCCAGCAGGCCAACAGGGCTCGTAACCTCACCCCTCCACTTT.

In this sample, this clonotype turned up a few times. A much larger clone differs by one base, so this may be a read error. This chain uses TRBV6-5 with TRBJ2-3, with TRBD1 as a possible D gene (5 bases). The germline V gene has CDR1 MNHEY and CDR2 SVGAGI. The CDR3 covers 14 residues. The ends were cut back, 4 bases at V and 6 bases at J, with 14 bases in the middle. DNA for the CDR3: TGTGCCAGCAGTTTCGGTTCCCCAGGGGATACGCAGTATTTT. Translation: CASSFGSPGDTQYF.

This clonotype was recorded at least ten times. V and J are TRBV7-2 and TRBJ2-7; 13 bases fit TRBD2. The trim removed 4 bases at V and 6 bases at J, leaving 6 bases unmatched. The CDR3 runs to 15 residues. The germline CDR1 and CDR2 sequences are SGHTA and FQGNSA. CDR3 amino acids: CASSSGTSGATEQYV. The CDR3 DNA reads as TGTGCCAGCAGCTCGGGGACTAGCGGGGCTACCGAGCAGTACGTC.

This clonotype turned up a few times. The rearrangement uses TRBV10-1 and TRBJ2-1; D is perhaps TRBD2 (5 bases). The CDR3 sequence is 13 residues long. Germline CDR1 reads WNHNN; CDR2 reads SYGVQD (reference sequence). Trimming pared 4 bases from V and 8 bases from J, leaving 12 bases between. Here the CDR3 reads CASSGQLEDEQFF. The CDR3 nucleotides are TGCGCCAGCAGTGGCCAACTAGAGGATGAGCAGTTCTTC.

There are many counts of this clonotype. This chain connects TRBV12-3 or TRBV12-4 to TRBJ2-2; 8 bases are a match to TRBD2. Trimming took 4 bases from V and 6 from J; bases not matched to a gene: 19. The CDR3 runs to 19 residues. For the CDR3, the DNA is TGTGCCAGCAGTTGTGACCGGGGGGGTCTGTGTTTAGGATCCGGGGAGCTGTTTTTT. Residues: CASSCDRGGLCLGSGELFF.

This clonotype was recorded many times. The chain combines TRBV6-5 with TRBJ1-1, with a possible D match to TRBD1 (6 bases). The CDR3 is made up of 14 amino acids. Trimming cost V 2 bases and J 4 bases, with 11 bases left between them. The V gene's germline CDR1 is MNHEY and CDR2 SVGAGI. The CDR3 nucleotides read TGTGCCAGCAGTTACAGGGGGGCCGCCACTGAAGCTTTCTTT. Protein product: CASSYRGAATEAFF.

This clonotype showed up many times. The genes are TRBV20-1 and TRBJ2-7, with 7 bases identical to TRBD1. This CDR3 has 14 residues. Per the germline V gene, CDR1 is DFQATT and CDR2 is SNEGSKA (reference sequence). The trim removed 1 base at V and 2 bases at J, leaving 5 bases unmatched. CDR3 in DNA: TGCAGTGCTAGAGTTCCAACAGGGGCCTACGAGCAGTACGTC. Translated: CSARVPTGAYEQYV.

This clonotype was found a few times. This chain links TRBV10-2 with TRBJ2-3; TRBD1 aligns across 8 bases. CDR3 length: 14 amino acids. Germline V CDR1 and CDR2: WSHSY, SAAADI. V lost 10 bases and J lost 0; bases outside the gene matches: 6. The CDR3 region is CATGGQGSTDTQYF. The CDR3 DNA sequence: TGCGCCACCGGAGGACAGGGTAGCACAGATACGCAGTATTTT.

This chain uses TRBV5-5 with TRBJ1-1; D is unclear. CDR1 SGHKS and CDR2 YYEKEE come from the germline V gene (reference sequence). The CDR3 extends over 12 amino acids. V lost 2 bases, J lost 3 bases, and 5 bases lay in between. The DNA for the CDR3 is TGTGCCAGCAGCTTTACGGACACTGAAGCTTTCTTT. Protein product: CASSFTDTEAFF.

This clonotype has a count of ten or more. V and J are TRBV10-2 and TRBJ2-3, with D unresolved. The germline V gene has CDR1 WSHSY and CDR2 SAAADI. Trimming took off 6 bases at V and 7 bases at J, with 8 bases between the two ends. The length of the CDR3 is 11 residues. CDR3 region: CASSYQNTQYF. CDR3 sequence (DNA): TGCGCCAGCAGCTACCAAAATACGCAGTATTTT.

This chain connects TRBV20-1 to TRBJ2-5; 7 positions match TRBD1. The length of the CDR3 is 19 residues. Per the germline V gene, CDR1 is DFQATT and CDR2 is SNEGSKA (reference sequence). V lost 0 bases to trimming and J lost 3 bases; unmatched junction nucleotides: 19. CDR3 DNA: TGCAGTGCTAGAGATCACGAGAAAGCCGGGACAGCCCAAAAAGAGACCCAGTACTTC. It encodes CSARDHEKAGTAQKETQYF.